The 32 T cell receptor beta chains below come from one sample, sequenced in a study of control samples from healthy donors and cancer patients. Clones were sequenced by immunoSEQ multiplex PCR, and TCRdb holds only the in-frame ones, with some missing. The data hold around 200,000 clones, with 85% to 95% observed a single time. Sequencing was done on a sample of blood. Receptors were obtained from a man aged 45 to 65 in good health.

CDR3 amino acids: CASSERADTQYF. CDR3 nucleotides: TGTGCCAGTAGTGAAAGGGCAGATACGCAGTATTTT. This chain joins TRBV19 and TRBJ2-3; no definite D call. Germline V lookup: CDR1 LNHDA, CDR2 SQIVND (reference sequence). This CDR3 spans 12 amino acids. Between the trimmed V and J ends, which lost 5 bases and 4 bases, there was a span of 7 bases. The full variable domain, in which reference TRBV19 and TRBJ2-3 provide the parts outside the CDR3, is DGGITQSPKYLFRKEGQNVTLSCEQNLNHDAMYWYRQDPGQGLRLIYYSQIVNDFQKGDIAEGYSVSREKKESFPLTVTSAQKNPTAFYLCASSERADTQYFGPGTRLTVL.

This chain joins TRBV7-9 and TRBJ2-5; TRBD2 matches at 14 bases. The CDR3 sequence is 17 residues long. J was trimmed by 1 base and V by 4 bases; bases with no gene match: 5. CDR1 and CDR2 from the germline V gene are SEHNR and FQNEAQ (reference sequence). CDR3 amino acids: CASSSPGLAGAQETQYF. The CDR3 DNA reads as TGTGCCAGCAGCTCGCCGGGACTAGCGGGGGCCCAAGAGACCCAGTACTTC.

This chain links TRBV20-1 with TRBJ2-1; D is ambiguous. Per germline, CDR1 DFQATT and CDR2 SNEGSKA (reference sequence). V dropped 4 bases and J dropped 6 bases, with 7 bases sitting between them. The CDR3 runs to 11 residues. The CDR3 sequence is CSATGLNEQFF. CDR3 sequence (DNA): TGCAGTGCTACGGGTCTCAATGAGCAGTTCTTC.

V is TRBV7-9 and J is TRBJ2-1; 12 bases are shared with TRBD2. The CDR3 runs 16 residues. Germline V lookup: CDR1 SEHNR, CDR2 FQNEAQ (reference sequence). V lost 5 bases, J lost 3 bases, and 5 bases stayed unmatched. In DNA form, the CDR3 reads TGTGCCAGCAGCGCACTAGCGGGGGGAAACTACAATGAGCAGTTCTTC. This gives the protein CASSALAGGNYNEQFF.

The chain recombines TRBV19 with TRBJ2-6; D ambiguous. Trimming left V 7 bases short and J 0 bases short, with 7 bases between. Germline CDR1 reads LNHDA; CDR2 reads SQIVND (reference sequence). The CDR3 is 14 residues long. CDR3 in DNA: TGTGCCAGTACGGAGCTCTCTGGGGCCAACGTCCTGACTTTC. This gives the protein CASTELSGANVLTF. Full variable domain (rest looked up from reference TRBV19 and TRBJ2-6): DGGITQSPKYLFRKEGQNVTLSCEQNLNHDAMYWYRQDPGQGLRLIYYSQIVNDFQKGDIAEGYSVSREKKESFPLTVTSAQKNPTAFYLCASTELSGANVLTFGAGSRLTVL.

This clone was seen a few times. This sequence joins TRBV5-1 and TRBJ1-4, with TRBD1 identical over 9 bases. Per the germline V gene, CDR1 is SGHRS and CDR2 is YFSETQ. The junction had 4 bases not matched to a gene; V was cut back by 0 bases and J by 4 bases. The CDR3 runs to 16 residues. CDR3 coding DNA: TGCGCCAGCAGCTTGGCCGGACAGGGGTTTAATGAAAAACTGTTTTTT. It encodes CASSLAGQGFNEKLFF.

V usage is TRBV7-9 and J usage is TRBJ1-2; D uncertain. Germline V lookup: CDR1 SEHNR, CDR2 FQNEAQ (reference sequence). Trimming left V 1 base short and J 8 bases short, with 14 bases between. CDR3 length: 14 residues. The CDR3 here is CASSLDVSNLGYTF. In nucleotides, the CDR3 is TGTGCCAGCAGCTTAGATGTCAGCAATCTCGGCTACACCTTC.

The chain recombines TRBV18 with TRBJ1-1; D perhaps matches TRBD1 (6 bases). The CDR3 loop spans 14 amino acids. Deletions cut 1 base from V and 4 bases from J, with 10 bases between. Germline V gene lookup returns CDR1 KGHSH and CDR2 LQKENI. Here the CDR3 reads CASSPLKGVTEAFF. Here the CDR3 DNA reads TGTGCCAGCTCACCACTCAAGGGGGTCACTGAAGCTTTCTTT.

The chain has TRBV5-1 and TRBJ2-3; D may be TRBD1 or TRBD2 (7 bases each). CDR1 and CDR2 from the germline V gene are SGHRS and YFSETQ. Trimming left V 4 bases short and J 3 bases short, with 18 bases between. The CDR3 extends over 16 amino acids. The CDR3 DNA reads TGCGCCAGCAGCCACTCGGGGGAGGGGGCGACAGATACGCAGTATTTT. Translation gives CASSHSGEGATDTQYF. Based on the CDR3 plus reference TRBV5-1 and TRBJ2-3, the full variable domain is KAGVTQTPRYLIKTRGQQVTLSCSPISGHRSVSWYQQTPGQGLQFLFEYFSETQRNKGNFPGRFSGRQFSNSRSEMNVSTLELGDSALYLCASSHSGEGATDTQYFGPGTRLTVL.

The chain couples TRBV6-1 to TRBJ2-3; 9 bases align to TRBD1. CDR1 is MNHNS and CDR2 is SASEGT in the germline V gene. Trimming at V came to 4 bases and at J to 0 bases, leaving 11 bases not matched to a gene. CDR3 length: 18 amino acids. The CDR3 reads CASSGGQGGVSSTDTQYF. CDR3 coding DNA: TGTGCCAGCAGTGGGGGACAGGGAGGGGTTTCTAGCACAGATACGCAGTATTTT.

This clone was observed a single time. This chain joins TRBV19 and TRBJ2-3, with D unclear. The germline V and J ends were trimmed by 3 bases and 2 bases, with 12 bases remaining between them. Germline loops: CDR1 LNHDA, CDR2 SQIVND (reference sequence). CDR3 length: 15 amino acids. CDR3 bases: TGTGCCAGTAGTATGGCGGCAGCTAACACAGATACGCAGTATTTT. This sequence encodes CASSMAAANTDTQYF. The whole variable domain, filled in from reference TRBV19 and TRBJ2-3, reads DGGITQSPKYLFRKEGQNVTLSCEQNLNHDAMYWYRQDPGQGLRLIYYSQIVNDFQKGDIAEGYSVSREKKESFPLTVTSAQKNPTAFYLCASSMAAANTDTQYFGPGTRLTVL.

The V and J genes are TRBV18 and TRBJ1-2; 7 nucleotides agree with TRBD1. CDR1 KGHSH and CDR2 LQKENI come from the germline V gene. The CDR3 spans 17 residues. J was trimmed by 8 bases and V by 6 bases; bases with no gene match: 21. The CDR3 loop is CASSLPIQGRMARGYTF. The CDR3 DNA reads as TGTGCCAGCTCGCTGCCAATACAGGGGAGGATGGCTCGGGGCTACACCTTC.

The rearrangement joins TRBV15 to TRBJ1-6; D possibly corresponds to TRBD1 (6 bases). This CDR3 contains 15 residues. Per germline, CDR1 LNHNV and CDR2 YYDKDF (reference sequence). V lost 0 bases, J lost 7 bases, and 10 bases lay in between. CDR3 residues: CATSREGGANSPLHF. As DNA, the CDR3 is TGTGCCACCAGCAGAGAGGGGGGGGCGAATTCACCCCTCCACTTT.

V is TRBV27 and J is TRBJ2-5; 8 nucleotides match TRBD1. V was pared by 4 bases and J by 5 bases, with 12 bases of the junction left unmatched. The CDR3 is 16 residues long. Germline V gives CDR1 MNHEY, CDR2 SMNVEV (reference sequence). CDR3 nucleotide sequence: TGTGCCAGCAGTTCCCGGACAGGGCGGAGGCGGGAGACCCAGTACTTC. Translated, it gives CASSSRTGRRRETQYF.

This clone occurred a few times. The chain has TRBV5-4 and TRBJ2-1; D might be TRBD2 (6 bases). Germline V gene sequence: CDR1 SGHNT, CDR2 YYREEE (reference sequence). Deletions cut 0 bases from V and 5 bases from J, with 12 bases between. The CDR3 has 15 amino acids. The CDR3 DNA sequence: TGTGCCAGCAGCTTGGTCGGAGGGCTCCACAATGAGCAGTTCTTC. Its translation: CASSLVGGLHNEQFF.

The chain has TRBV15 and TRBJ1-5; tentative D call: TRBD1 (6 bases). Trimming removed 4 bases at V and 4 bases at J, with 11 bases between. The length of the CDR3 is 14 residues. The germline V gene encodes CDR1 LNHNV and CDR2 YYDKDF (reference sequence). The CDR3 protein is CATSTRDKNQPQHF. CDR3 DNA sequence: TGTGCCACCAGCACACGGGACAAAAATCAGCCCCAGCATTTT.

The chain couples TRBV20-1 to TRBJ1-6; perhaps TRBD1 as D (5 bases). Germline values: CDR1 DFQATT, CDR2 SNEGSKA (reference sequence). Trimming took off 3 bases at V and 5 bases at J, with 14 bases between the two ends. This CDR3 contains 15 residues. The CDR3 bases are TGCAGTGCTAGTCCAGGGTCCACCGATAATTCACCCCTCCACTTT. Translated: CSASPGSTDNSPLHF.

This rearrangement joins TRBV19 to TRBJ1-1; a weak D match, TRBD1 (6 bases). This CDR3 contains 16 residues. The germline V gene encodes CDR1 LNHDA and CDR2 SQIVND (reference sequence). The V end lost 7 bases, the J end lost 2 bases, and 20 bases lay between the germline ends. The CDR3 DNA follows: TGTGCCAGTATCCCAATGGACAGCAGACGAAACACTGAAGCTTTCTTT. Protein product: CASIPMDSRRNTEAFF.

The CDR3 region is CASSLRGIDTEAFF. DNA for the CDR3: TGCGCCAGCAGCTTACGGGGAATCGACACTGAAGCTTTCTTT. V usage is TRBV5-1 and J usage is TRBJ1-1, with D uncertain. The CDR3 runs to 14 residues. Looked up from germline, CDR1 is SGHRS and CDR2 is YFSETQ. V gave up 2 bases and J gave up 3 bases, with 11 bases separating them.

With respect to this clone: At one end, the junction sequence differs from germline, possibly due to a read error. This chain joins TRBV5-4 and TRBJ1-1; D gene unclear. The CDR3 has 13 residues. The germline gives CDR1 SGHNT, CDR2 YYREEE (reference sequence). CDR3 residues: CASSLGSNAEAFF. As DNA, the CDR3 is TGTGCCAGCAGCTTGGGGTCGAACGCTGAAGCTTTCTTT. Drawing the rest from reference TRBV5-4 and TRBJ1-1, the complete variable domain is ETGVTQSPTHLIKTRGQQVTLRCSSQSGHNTVSWYQQALGQGPQFIFQYYREEENGRGNFPPRFSGLQFPNYSSELNVNALELDDSALYLCASSLGSNAEAFFGQGTRLTVV.

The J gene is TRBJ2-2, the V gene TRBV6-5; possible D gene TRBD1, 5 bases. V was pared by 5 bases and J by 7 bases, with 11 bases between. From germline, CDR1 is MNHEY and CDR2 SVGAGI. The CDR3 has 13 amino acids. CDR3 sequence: CASSRKQDGELFF. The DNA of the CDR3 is TGTGCCAGCAGTCGTAAACAGGACGGGGAGCTGTTTTTT.

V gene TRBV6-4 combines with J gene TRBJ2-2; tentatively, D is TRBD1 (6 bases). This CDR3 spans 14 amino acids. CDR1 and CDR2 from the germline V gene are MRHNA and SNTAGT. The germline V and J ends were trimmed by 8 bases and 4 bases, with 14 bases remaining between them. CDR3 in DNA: TGTGCCAGCCGACCGGACAGATCCACCGGGGAGCTGTTTTTT. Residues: CASRPDRSTGELFF.

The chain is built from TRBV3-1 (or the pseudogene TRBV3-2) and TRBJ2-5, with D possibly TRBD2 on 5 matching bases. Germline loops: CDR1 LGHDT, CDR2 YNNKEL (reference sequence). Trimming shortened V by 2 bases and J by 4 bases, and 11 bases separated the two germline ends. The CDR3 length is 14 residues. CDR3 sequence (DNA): TGTGCCAGCAGCCAACTAGGCGGAGGAGAGACCCAGTACTTC. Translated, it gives CASSQLGGGETQYF.

The CDR3 here is CASLTSGGPSSYEQYF. The CDR3 DNA is TGTGCCAGCTTAACCAGCGGGGGGCCTAGCTCCTACGAGCAGTACTTC. This chain joins TRBV2 and TRBJ2-7, with TRBD2 identical over 9 bases. The germline CDR1 and CDR2 sequences are SNHLY and FYNNEI. Trimming removed 8 bases from V and 0 bases from J; junction bases left unmatched: 11. There are 16 residues in the CDR3.

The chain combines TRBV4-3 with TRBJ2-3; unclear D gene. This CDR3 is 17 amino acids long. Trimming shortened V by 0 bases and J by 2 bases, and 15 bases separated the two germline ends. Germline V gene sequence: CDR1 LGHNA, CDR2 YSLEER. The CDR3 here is CASSQDRSVLLTDTQYF. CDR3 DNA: TGCGCCAGCAGCCAAGATCGGAGCGTATTACTCACAGATACGCAGTATTTT.

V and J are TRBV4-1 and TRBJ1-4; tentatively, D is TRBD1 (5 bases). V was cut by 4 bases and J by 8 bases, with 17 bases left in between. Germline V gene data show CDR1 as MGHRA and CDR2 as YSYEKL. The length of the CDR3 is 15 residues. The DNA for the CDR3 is TGCGCCAGCAGCCCTGGGACGACATATCCCGAAAAACTGTTTTTT. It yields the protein CASSPGTTYPEKLFF.

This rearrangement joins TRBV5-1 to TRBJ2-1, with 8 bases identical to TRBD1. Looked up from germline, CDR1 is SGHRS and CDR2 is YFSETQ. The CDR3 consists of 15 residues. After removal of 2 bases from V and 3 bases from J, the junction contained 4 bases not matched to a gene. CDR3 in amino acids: CASSFSGGIYNEQFF. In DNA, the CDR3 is TGCGCCAGCAGCTTCTCAGGGGGCATCTACAATGAGCAGTTCTTC.

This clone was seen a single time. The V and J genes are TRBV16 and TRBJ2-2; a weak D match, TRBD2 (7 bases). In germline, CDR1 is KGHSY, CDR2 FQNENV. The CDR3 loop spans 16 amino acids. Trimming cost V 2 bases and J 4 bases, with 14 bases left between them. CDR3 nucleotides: TGTGCCAGCAGCCAAGAAGGGGGGGCGAGCACCGGGGAGCTGTTTTTT. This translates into CASSQEGGASTGELFF.

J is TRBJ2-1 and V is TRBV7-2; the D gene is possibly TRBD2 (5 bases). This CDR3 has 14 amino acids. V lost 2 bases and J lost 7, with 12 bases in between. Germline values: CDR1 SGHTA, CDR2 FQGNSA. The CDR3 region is CASSLKRGENEQFF. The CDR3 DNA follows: TGTGCCAGCAGCTTAAAACGGGGAGAAAATGAGCAGTTCTTC.

CDR3 amino acids: CASSHMASGDYGYTF. In DNA form, the CDR3 reads TGTGCCAGCAGCCACATGGCCTCGGGGGACTATGGCTACACCTTC. This chain joins TRBV11-2 and TRBJ1-2; D is possibly TRBD1 (5 bases). Between the trimmed V and J ends, which lost 5 bases and 3 bases, there was a span of 16 bases. CDR3 length: 15 residues. Germline V gives CDR1 SGHAT, CDR2 FQNNGV.

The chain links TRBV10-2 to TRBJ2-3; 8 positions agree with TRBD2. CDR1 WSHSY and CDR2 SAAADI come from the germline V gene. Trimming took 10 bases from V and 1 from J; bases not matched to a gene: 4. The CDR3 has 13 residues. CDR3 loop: CATSGGRTDTQYF. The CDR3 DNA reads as TGCGCCACCTCGGGGGGGCGCACAGATACGCAGTATTTT.

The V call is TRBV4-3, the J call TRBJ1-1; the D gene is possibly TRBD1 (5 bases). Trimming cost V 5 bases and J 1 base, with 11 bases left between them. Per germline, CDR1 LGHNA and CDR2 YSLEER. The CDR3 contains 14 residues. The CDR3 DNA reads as TGCGCCAGCAGCTACCAGGACACGAACACTGAAGCTTTCTTT. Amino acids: CASSYQDTNTEAFF.